This T cell receptor beta chain originates from a study of T-cell reconstitution after alpha-beta-depleted transplantation in children. As it was prepared, the TCRbeta library received unique molecular identifiers. TCRdb recomputed calls from the PCR reads with MiXCR, one row per CDR3 protein. This sample carries 300,000 to 400,000 distinct CDR3 sequences, approximately 12% of them seen once, and the ten largest clones take over 3.5%. Trimming cost V 4 bases and J 7 bases, with 7 bases left between them. The CDR3 runs 11 residues. Per germline, CDR1 SGHNT and CDR2 YENEEA. The sequenced sample was PBMCs, obtained from the stem cell graft. The clonotype was recovered from a human donor who donated a stem cell graft to a child with Fanconi anemia. The rearrangement joins TRBV11-3 to TRBJ1-1; TRBD1 might be the D (6 bases). The CDR3 DNA is TGTGCCAGCAGCTCACAGGGTGAAGCTTTCTTT. Translating gives CASSSQGEAFF.